Presented here are 8 T cell receptor beta chains from one specimen sequenced in a study of regulatory T cells in long-lasting Graves disease (dated by TCRdb to the early 2020s). The library came from multiplex PCR. Sequencing was performed on an Illumina HiSeq 4000. To build TCR beta libraries, CDR3 regions were amplified by Arm-PCR using iRepertoire HTBI primers. The raw public data were reprocessed by TCRdb itself: fastp quality trimming at Q25, MiXCR clonotype calling, in-frame beta chains only. Rows with a matching CDR3 protein are joined into one entry that keeps the most common DNA and genes. Within this sample are 360,000 or so distinct CDR3 sequences, with 16% of them counted one time only. Of the sample, 25% to 30% falls within the top ten clones. Per the publication, the time point label means: newly diagnosed GD, antithyroid drugs for less than 3 months. RNA was extracted from PBMCs in TRIzol for both TCR sequencing and RNA sequencing.

These data were also reused for a study on T cells in Graves' hyperthyroidism and ophthalmopathy.

This sample comprised peripheral blood mononuclear cells (PBMCs), obtained at new diagnosis, from a patient treated with antithyroid drugs. The receptors were sampled from a man aged 35 to 55 with Graves disease. Donor details come from another sample of the same person, matched by shared clones.

In regard to this clonotype: Possible read error: a much larger clone is one base away. CDR3 loop: CASSRDGWQPQHF. For the CDR3, the DNA is TGTGCCAGCAGCCGCGACGGATGGCAGCCCCAGCATTTT. This sequence joins TRBV6-1 and TRBJ1-5; no firm D call. This CDR3 contains 13 residues. Germline CDR1 is MNHNS and CDR2 is SASEGT. Trimming stripped 6 bases from V and 7 bases from J, with 13 bases between.

This clonotype was observed many times. The V gene is TRBV12-3 or TRBV12-4, the J gene TRBJ1-1, with a weak D call TRBD1 (5 bases). This CDR3 has 14 amino acids. The germline V and J ends were trimmed by 3 bases and 5 bases, with 13 bases remaining between them. CDR3 sequence (DNA): TGTGCCAGCAGTTTTTCATCGGGGGGGACTGAAGCTTTCTTT. Amino acids: CASSFSSGGTEAFF.

This clonotype was observed at least ten times. J is TRBJ2-7 and V is TRBV6-1; D is unclear. CDR1 and CDR2 (germline): MNHNS, SASEGT. The CDR3 extends over 15 amino acids. V lost 6 bases and J 7 bases, leaving 22 bases between the germline ends. In DNA, the CDR3 is TGTGCCAGCAGCGCCCTACTTAGTAGTTCTGGAGAGCAGTACTTC. Encoded protein: CASSALLSSSGEQYF.

There are a few counts of this clonotype. The chain carries TRBV7-3 and TRBJ2-1; D remains unclear. The CDR3 covers 13 residues. CDR1 and CDR2 from the germline V gene are SGHTA and FQGTGA. Trimming removed 4 bases at V and 7 bases at J, with 11 bases between. CDR3: CASSYSGRNEQFF. The DNA of the CDR3 is TGTGCCAGCAGCTATTCCGGACGGAATGAGCAGTTCTTC.

This clonotype was counted many times. The V call is TRBV6-1, the J call TRBJ2-7, with 10 bases that match TRBD1. V shed 4 bases, J shed 5 bases, and the junction held 2 bases outside the gene matches. The CDR3 has 13 amino acids. From germline, CDR1 is MNHNS and CDR2 SASEGT. This CDR3 is CASSGDRGDEQYF. In DNA, the CDR3 is TGTGCCAGCAGTGGGGACAGGGGCGACGAGCAGTACTTC.

This clonotype appeared a few times. The chain employs TRBV28 and TRBJ2-7; D is ambiguous. Germline V gene sequence: CDR1 MDHEN, CDR2 SYDVKM. The CDR3 consists of 13 residues. V was cut by 5 bases and J by 6 bases, with 14 bases left in between. The CDR3 DNA reads as TGTGCCAGCAGTCCGGCACGACCGACCGAGCAGTACTTC. It translates to CASSPARPTEQYF.

The chain employs TRBV7-2 and TRBJ1-1; D is perhaps TRBD1 (5 bases). Per germline, CDR1 SGHTA and CDR2 FQGNSA. The CDR3 consists of 11 residues. V lost 5 bases, J lost 10 bases, and 11 bases lay in between. The CDR3 spells CASSLGAGAFF. The CDR3 DNA reads as TGTGCCAGCAGCCTTGGGGCGGGAGCTTTCTTT.

This clonotype appeared many times. The chain has TRBV6-5 and TRBJ1-5; D is perhaps TRBD1 (5 bases). Germline assignment: CDR1 MNHEY and CDR2 SVGAGI. V gave up 2 bases and J gave up 5 bases, with 13 bases separating them. This CDR3 is 15 amino acids long. CDR3 sequence reads: CASSYRGGSDQPQHF. The CDR3 DNA follows: TGTGCCAGCAGTTACCGGGGGGGGTCGGATCAGCCCCAGCATTTT.